The 4 T cell receptor beta chains reported below all come from one sample, sequenced in a study of cytomegalovirus exposure and HLA in healthy donors. Primers: 60 Vbeta forward and 13 Jbeta reverse. The assay was immunoSEQ multiplex PCR, and TCRdb's table has in-frame clones only and misses some. The repertoire has some 110,000 clones, around 10% of them found once; the top ten carry 5% to 6.5%. Sequences were obtained from PBMCs. The source is a man aged 35-49 years in good health and CMV-seropositive.

This clone has only a few counts. The rearrangement links TRBV23-1 to TRBJ2-7; 10 positions agree with TRBD2. TRBV23-1 qualifies as an ORF whose function is uncertain. The V gene end was trimmed by 8 bases and the J gene end by 5 bases; junction bases not matched to a gene: 9. This CDR3 contains 14 residues. The CDR3 loop reads CASPTKGLANEQYF. In DNA, the CDR3 is TGCGCCAGCCCTACCAAGGGACTAGCGAACGAGCAGTACTTC.

The CDR3 region is CASSRRTSGMIYNEQFF. CDR3 in DNA: TGTGCCAGCAGCCGAAGGACTAGCGGGATGATTTACAATGAGCAGTTCTTC. The rearrangement links TRBV5-6 to TRBJ2-1; 12 nucleotides agree with TRBD2. V lost 4 bases to trimming and J lost 4 bases; unmatched junction nucleotides: 9. The CDR3 is made up of 17 amino acids. Germline lookup yields CDR1 SGHDT and CDR2 YYEEEE. The full variable domain, with the rest looked up from reference TRBV5-6 and TRBJ2-1, is DAGVTQSPTHLIKTRGQQVTLRCSPKSGHDTVSWYQQALGQGPQFIFQYYEEEERQRGNFPDRFSGHQFPNYSSELNVNALLLGDSALYLCASSRRTSGMIYNEQFFGPGTRLTVL.

This chain connects TRBV7-3 to TRBJ2-7; TRBD1 is a possible D gene (6 bases). The CDR3 is 15 residues long. V shed 5 bases and J shed 2 bases, with 16 bases lying between them. Germline V gene sequence: CDR1 SGHTA, CDR2 FQGTGA. The CDR3 region is CASSPNTGSTYEQYF. The CDR3 DNA reads TGTGCCAGCAGCCCGAATACAGGGTCCACCTACGAGCAGTACTTC. The variable domain in full, with the rest retrieved from reference TRBV7-3 and TRBJ2-7, is GAGVSQTPSNKVTEKGKYVELRCDPISGHTALYWYRQSLGQGPEFLIYFQGTGAADDSGLPNDRFFAVRPEGSVSTLKIQRTERGDSAVYLCASSPNTGSTYEQYFGPGTRLTVT.

This clone was picked up a small number of times. CDR3 residues: CASSLAVRGRMETQYF. The CDR3 DNA follows: TGTGCCAGCAGCTTGGCCGTCAGGGGGCGAATGGAGACCCAGTACTTC. The genes are TRBV5-5 and TRBJ2-5, with TRBD1 matching over 8 bases. The germline V gene encodes CDR1 SGHKS and CDR2 YYEKEE (reference sequence). V lost 0 bases and J lost 5; bases outside the gene matches: 9. This CDR3 is built from 16 residues.